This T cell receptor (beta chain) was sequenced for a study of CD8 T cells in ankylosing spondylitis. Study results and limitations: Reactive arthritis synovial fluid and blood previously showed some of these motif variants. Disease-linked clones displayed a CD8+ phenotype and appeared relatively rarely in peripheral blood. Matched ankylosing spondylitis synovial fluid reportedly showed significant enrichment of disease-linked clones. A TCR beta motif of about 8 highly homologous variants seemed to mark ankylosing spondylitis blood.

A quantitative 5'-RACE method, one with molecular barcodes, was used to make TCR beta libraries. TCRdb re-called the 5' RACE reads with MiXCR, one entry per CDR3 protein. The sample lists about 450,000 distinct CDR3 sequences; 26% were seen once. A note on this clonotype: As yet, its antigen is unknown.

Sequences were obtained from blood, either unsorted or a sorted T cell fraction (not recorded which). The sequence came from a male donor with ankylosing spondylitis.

CDR3 region: CSVPRQGAPDTEAFF. DNA of the CDR3: TGCAGCGTACCCAGACAGGGGGCGCCGGACACTGAAGCTTTCTTT. The genes are TRBV29-1 and TRBJ1-1; 10 positions agree with TRBD1. Germline CDR1 and CDR2: SQVTM and ANQGSEA. After removal of 6 bases from V and 3 bases from J, the junction contained 10 bases not matched to a gene. This CDR3 spans 15 amino acids.